This TCR beta chain appears in the sequencing data of a study of response to subunit inactivated influenza vaccine. Study outcomes and limitations: Each seasonal flu vaccination may recruit only limited new T cells, authors suggested.

This clonotype occurred many times. Its antigen is not identified. CDR1 and CDR2 (germline): SGHTA, FQGNSA. The germline V and J ends were trimmed by 2 bases and 0 bases, with 5 bases remaining between them. The CDR3 runs to 14 residues. A single record per CDR3 protein comes from TCRdb applying MiXCR to the RT-PCR reads. The profile shows 430,000 or so distinct CDR3 sequences, approximately 11% of them singletons. The sequence was collected from a man aged 45 to 65 who received an inactivated influenza vaccine. Specimen: PBMCs from blood, collected 40 to 50 days after vaccination. The chain carries TRBV7-2 and TRBJ2-1; D uncertain. In DNA form, the CDR3 reads TGTGCCAGCAGCTTATCCAGCTCCTACAATGAGCAGTTCTTC. Translated: CASSLSSSYNEQFF. Drawing the rest from reference TRBV7-2 and TRBJ2-1, the complete variable domain is GAGVSQSPSNKVTEKGKDVELRCDPISGHTALYWYRQSLGQGLEFLIYFQGNSAPDKSGLPSDRFSAERTGGSVSTLTIQRTQQEDSAVYLCASSLSSSYNEQFFGPGTRLTVL.